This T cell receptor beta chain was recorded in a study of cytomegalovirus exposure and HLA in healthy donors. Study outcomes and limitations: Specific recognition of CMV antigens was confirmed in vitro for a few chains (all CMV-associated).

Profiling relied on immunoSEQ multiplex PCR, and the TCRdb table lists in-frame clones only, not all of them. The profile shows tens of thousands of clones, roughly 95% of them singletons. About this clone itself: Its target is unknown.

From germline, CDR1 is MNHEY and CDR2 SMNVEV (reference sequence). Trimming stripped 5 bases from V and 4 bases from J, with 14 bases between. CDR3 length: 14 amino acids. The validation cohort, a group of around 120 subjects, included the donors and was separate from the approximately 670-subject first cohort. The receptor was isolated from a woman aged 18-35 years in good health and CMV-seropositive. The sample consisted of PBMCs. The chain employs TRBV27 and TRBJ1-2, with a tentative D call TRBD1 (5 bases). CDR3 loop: CASSNQQVGYGYTF. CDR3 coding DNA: TGTGCCAGCAGTAACCAACAGGTGGGCTATGGCTACACCTTC.